The 26 T cell receptor beta chains given below trace back to one sample, sequenced in a study of shared clonotypes between healthy human individuals. Data came from immunoSEQ multiplex PCR; TCRdb stores just in-frame clones and leaves some out. The sample lists under 2.5 million clones; around 92% were seen once. Material for sequencing was naive CD4+ T cells from PBMCs. Subset noted: CD45RA+ positively selected. The receptors were sampled from a man aged 18 to 30 in good health. Some clones in this sample may be carry-over from other donors' samples.

Only a few counts were recorded for this clone. Other DNA sequences of this sample code for an identical CDR3. The chain has TRBV5-1 and TRBJ2-3, with a weak D call TRBD1 (6 bases). The V and J ends lost 0 bases and 3 bases respectively, with 8 bases between them. The CDR3 loop spans 14 amino acids. Germline V gives CDR1 SGHRS, CDR2 YFSETQ. The CDR3 here is CASSLGTVTDTQYF. CDR3 DNA: TGCGCCAGCAGCTTGGGGACAGTAACAGATACGCAGTATTTT.

A note on this clone: One junction end does not reproduce the germline sequence, and a read error may be involved. The V gene is TRBV18, the J gene TRBJ2-3; 8 nucleotides line up with TRBD2. This CDR3 has 12 amino acids. In germline, CDR1 is KGHSH, CDR2 LQKENI. The CDR3 region is CASSPRRGDHIF. DNA for the CDR3: TGTGCCAGCTCGCCTCGGCGGGGGGACCATATTTTT.

This chain links TRBV14 with TRBJ2-1; 8 bases fit TRBD2. This CDR3 has 15 residues. CDR1 and CDR2 from the germline V gene are SGHDN and FVKESK. V shed 8 bases and J 2 bases; nucleotides not matched to a gene: 8. This CDR3 reads CASHSAGATYNEQFF. As DNA, the CDR3 is TGTGCCAGCCATTCAGCGGGAGCTACCTACAATGAGCAGTTCTTC.

The chain carries TRBV7-6 and TRBJ2-6, with 8 bases matching TRBD1. The CDR3 consists of 15 residues. Germline V gene lookup returns CDR1 SGHVS and CDR2 FNYEAQ. Trimming removed 5 bases from V and 2 bases from J; junction bases left unmatched: 2. CDR3: CASSVQGAGANVLTF. In DNA, the CDR3 is TGTGCCAGCAGCGTACAGGGGGCTGGGGCCAACGTCCTGACTTTC.

Comments on this clone: Distinct nucleotide sequences in the sample also encode this CDR3. The chain is built from TRBV5-1 and TRBJ2-7; 9 bases fit TRBD1. V was clipped by 4 bases and J by 3 bases; unmatched bases: 8. The length of the CDR3 is 15 residues. CDR1 and CDR2 from the germline V gene are SGHRS and YFSETQ. CDR3 protein: CASSPGQGWNYEQYF. DNA for the CDR3: TGCGCCAGCAGCCCTGGACAGGGGTGGAACTACGAGCAGTACTTC.

The J gene is TRBJ2-7, the V gene TRBV30, with 7 bases lining up with TRBD2. Unmatched junction bases numbered 26, after V lost 0 bases and J lost 0 bases. Germline lookup yields CDR1 GTSNPN and CDR2 SVGIG (reference sequence). This CDR3 contains 22 residues. CDR3 sequence: CAWSVSGWGTEEYKRDSYEQYF. The CDR3 DNA is TGTGCCTGGAGTGTATCTGGGTGGGGGACGGAAGAGTATAAGCGGGACTCCTACGAGCAGTACTTC.

This CDR3 reads CASKLAPYGGTGELFF. The DNA of the CDR3 is TGTGCCAGCAAATTGGCGCCTTATGGGGGCACCGGGGAGCTGTTTTTT. The V call is TRBV28, the J call TRBJ2-2; D might be TRBD1 or TRBD2, each matching 5 bases. The germline V gene has CDR1 MDHEN and CDR2 SYDVKM. Trimming stripped 7 bases from V and 4 bases from J, with 19 bases between. This CDR3 comprises 16 residues.

The chain has TRBV28 and TRBJ2-5; D ambiguous. Trimming shortened V by 5 bases and J by 4 bases, and 8 bases separated the two germline ends. CDR3 length: 12 amino acids. The germline V gene has CDR1 MDHEN and CDR2 SYDVKM. The chain's CDR3 is CASSMRLETQYF. The CDR3 DNA reads as TGTGCCAGCAGTATGCGCCTAGAGACCCAGTACTTC. The full variable domain, with the rest looked up from reference TRBV28 and TRBJ2-5, is DVKVTQSSRYLVKRTGEKVFLECVQDMDHENMFWYRQDPGLGLRLIYFSYDVKMKEKGDIPEGYSVSREKKERFSLILESASTNQTSMYLCASSMRLETQYFGPGTRLLVL.

The rearrangement links TRBV7-3 to TRBJ2-3; 7 bases agree with TRBD2. V was pared by 2 bases and J by 5 bases, with 7 bases of the junction left unmatched. The CDR3 spans 15 residues. CDR1 and CDR2 (germline): SGHTA, FQGTGA. CDR3 coding DNA: TGTGCCAGCAGCTTATGGGGAGGGAGAGGAGATACGCAGTATTTT. This gives the protein CASSLWGGRGDTQYF.

The rearrangement links TRBV7-3 to TRBJ2-7; 8 bases are shared with TRBD2. J gave up 2 bases and V 5 bases, and 8 bases lay outside the gene matches. The CDR3 sequence is 15 residues long. Germline CDR1 SGHTA, CDR2 FQGTGA. This CDR3 is CASSPYSGTTYEQYF. CDR3 DNA: TGTGCCAGCAGCCCCTATAGCGGGACTACCTACGAGCAGTACTTC.

This clone was seen a single time. The sample has other DNA sequences that encode this CDR3 too. This sequence joins TRBV7-2 and TRBJ2-3; 8 nucleotides match TRBD2. The CDR3 extends over 15 amino acids. The V gene's germline CDR1 is SGHTA and CDR2 FQGNSA. With V trimmed by 2 bases and J by 0 bases, 1 base remained unmatched. The CDR3 nucleotides read TGTGCCAGCAGCTTATCTAGCGGGAGCACAGATACGCAGTATTTT. It is translated as CASSLSSGSTDTQYF.

The gene calls are TRBV6-1 and TRBJ2-3; D unclear. In germline, CDR1 is MNHNS, CDR2 SASEGT. The V gene lost 3 bases and the J gene lost 5 bases, with 12 bases spanning the gap. The CDR3 is made up of 14 amino acids. CDR3 amino acids: CASSEGYLQDTQYF. CDR3 DNA sequence: TGTGCCAGCAGTGAGGGGTATCTTCAAGATACGCAGTATTTT.

The chain uses TRBV11-2 and TRBJ2-3; 8 nucleotides match TRBD2. With V trimmed by 3 bases and J by 11 bases, 4 bases remained unmatched. The CDR3 runs 12 residues. Germline CDR1 SGHAT, CDR2 FQNNGV. The CDR3 sequence: CASSFSSGQQYF. In DNA, the CDR3 is TGTGCCAGCAGCTTCTCTAGCGGGCAGCAGTATTTT.

The gene calls are TRBV28 and TRBJ1-2; TRBD1 matches at 7 bases. Germline V gene lookup returns CDR1 MDHEN and CDR2 SYDVKM. Trimming cost V 7 bases and J 4 bases; bases outside gene matches: 9. This CDR3 has 14 amino acids. The CDR3 bases are TGTGCCAGCACCACCACCGGGACAGTCTATGGCTACACCTTC. It encodes CASTTTGTVYGYTF.

The DNA for the CDR3 is TGTGCCAGCAGTACACCGACTAGCGGGACAAACACCGGGGAGCTGTTTTTT. Protein sequence: CASSTPTSGTNTGELFF. The rearrangement joins TRBV5-4 to TRBJ2-2; 11 bases agree with TRBD2. Germline V gives CDR1 SGHNT, CDR2 YYREEE (reference sequence). V trimming: 5 bases; J trimming: 2 bases; junction bases outside the gene matches: 8. This CDR3 is built from 17 residues. The full variable domain, with the rest looked up from reference TRBV5-4 and TRBJ2-2, is ETGVTQSPTHLIKTRGQQVTLRCSSQSGHNTVSWYQQALGQGPQFIFQYYREEENGRGNFPPRFSGLQFPNYSSELNVNALELDDSALYLCASSTPTSGTNTGELFFGEGSRLTVL.

This clone was picked up one time. This chain uses TRBV18 with TRBJ2-2, with 8 bases fitting TRBD2. J gave up 5 bases and V 3 bases, and 5 bases lay outside the gene matches. The CDR3 loop spans 15 amino acids. Looked up from germline, CDR1 is KGHSH and CDR2 is LQKENI. The DNA for the CDR3 is TGTGCCAGCTCACCGGCCAGCGGGAGTACCGGGGAGCTGTTTTTT. This translates into CASSPASGSTGELFF.

This chain joins TRBV11-2 and TRBJ2-1; no clear D gene. The CDR3 length is 12 residues. V was shortened by 1 base and J by 7 bases, with 5 bases between the two germline ends. Germline lookup yields CDR1 SGHAT and CDR2 FQNNGV. CDR3 DNA sequence: TGTGCCAGCAGCTTAGTAGAAAATGAGCAGTTCTTC. Its translation: CASSLVENEQFF.

The chain employs TRBV29-1 and TRBJ1-4; D not resolved. Germline V CDR1 and CDR2: SQVTM, ANQGSEA. V lost 6 bases, J lost 3 bases, and 14 bases lay in between. The CDR3 has 14 residues. For the CDR3, the DNA is TGCAGCGTCAAACGAGACACCTCTAATGAAAAACTGTTTTTT. This encodes CSVKRDTSNEKLFF.

The rearrangement links TRBV5-1 to TRBJ2-2, with D maybe TRBD1 (5 bases). This CDR3 has 15 residues. CDR1 is SGHRS and CDR2 is YFSETQ in the germline V gene. The V end was cut by 0 bases, the J end by 6 bases, with 12 bases between. The CDR3: CASSLETGSAGELFF. In DNA, the CDR3 is TGCGCCAGCAGCTTGGAAACAGGATCGGCCGGGGAGCTGTTTTTT.

The rearrangement joins TRBV7-8 to TRBJ1-4; D gene uncertain. The CDR3 is 14 residues long. The V gene's germline CDR1 is SGHVS and CDR2 FQNEAQ. V was clipped by 3 bases and J by 5 bases, with 10 bases between them. CDR3: CASSFSRQNEKLFF. CDR3 nucleotide sequence: TGTGCCAGCAGCTTTTCGAGGCAAAATGAAAAACTGTTTTTT.

The rearrangement uses TRBV28 and TRBJ2-3; D is unclear. Germline V gene data show CDR1 as MDHEN and CDR2 as SYDVKM. The V end was cut by 3 bases, the J end by 0 bases, with 13 bases between. The CDR3 covers 16 residues. The CDR3 region is CASSFGGATSTDTQYF. Written as DNA, the CDR3 is TGTGCCAGCAGTTTTGGTGGCGCCACTAGCACAGATACGCAGTATTTT.

The V and J genes are TRBV2 and TRBJ2-7; 15 positions match TRBD2. The CDR3 has 16 residues. The junction had 9 bases not matched to a gene; V was cut back by 7 bases and J by 5 bases. Germline V gene lookup returns CDR1 SNHLY and CDR2 FYNNEI. The CDR3 sequence: CASTEPGLAGGHEQYF. In nucleotides, the CDR3 is TGTGCCAGCACCGAACCGGGACTAGCGGGAGGCCACGAGCAGTACTTC.

The chain recombines TRBV7-2 with TRBJ2-5; possible D gene TRBD1, 5 bases. The CDR3 loop spans 14 amino acids. V gave up 3 bases and J gave up 1 base, with 9 bases separating them. Germline V gives CDR1 SGHTA, CDR2 FQGNSA. The CDR3 sequence is CASSFETAQETQYF. The CDR3 DNA is TGTGCCAGCAGCTTCGAGACAGCCCAAGAGACCCAGTACTTC.

The rearrangement joins TRBV27 to TRBJ1-1, with 7 bases matching TRBD1. CDR3 length: 13 amino acids. V dropped 5 bases and J dropped 5; count of bases not matched to a gene: 5. In germline, CDR1 is MNHEY, CDR2 SMNVEV (reference sequence). The CDR3 DNA reads as TGTGCCAGCAGTGACAGGGTAGGGACTGAAGCTTTCTTT. Amino acids: CASSDRVGTEAFF.

As regards this clone: Different DNA sequences within this sample yield the same CDR3. This chain links TRBV2 with TRBJ2-7, with D possibly being TRBD1 (5 bases). V was cut by 2 bases and J by 4 bases, with 6 bases left in between. The CDR3 loop spans 12 amino acids. Germline V CDR1 and CDR2: SNHLY, FYNNEI. The CDR3 loop reads CASSESGYEQYF. In DNA form, the CDR3 reads TGTGCCAGCAGTGAATCAGGGTACGAGCAGTACTTC.

The gene calls are TRBV5-4 and TRBJ2-5; 7 nucleotides agree with TRBD2. The CDR3 length is 14 residues. Losses at the gene ends were 2 bases for V and 2 bases for J; bases not matched to a gene: 3. Germline CDR1 SGHNT, CDR2 YYREEE (reference sequence). CDR3 in DNA: TGTGCCAGCAGCTTCAGAGCGGGGCAAGAGACCCAGTACTTC. It encodes CASSFRAGQETQYF.